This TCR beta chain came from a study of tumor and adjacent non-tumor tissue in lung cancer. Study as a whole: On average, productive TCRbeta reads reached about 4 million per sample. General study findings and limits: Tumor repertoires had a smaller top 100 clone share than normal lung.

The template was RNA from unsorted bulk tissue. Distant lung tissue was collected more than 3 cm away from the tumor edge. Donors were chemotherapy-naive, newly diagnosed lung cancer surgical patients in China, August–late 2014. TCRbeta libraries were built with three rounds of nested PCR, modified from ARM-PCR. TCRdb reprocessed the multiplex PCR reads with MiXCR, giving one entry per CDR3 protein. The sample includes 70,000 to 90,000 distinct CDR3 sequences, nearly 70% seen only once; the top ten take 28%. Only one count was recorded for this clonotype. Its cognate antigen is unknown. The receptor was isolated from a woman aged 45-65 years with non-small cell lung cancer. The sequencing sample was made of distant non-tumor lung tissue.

Here the CDR3 reads CASSSPWVAGDRDEQFF. In DNA, the CDR3 is TGTGCCAGCAGTTCACCTTGGGTAGCGGGAGACCGGGATGAGCAGTTCTTC. The rearrangement joins TRBV28 to TRBJ2-1; 9 bases are a match to TRBD2. This CDR3 comprises 17 residues. CDR1 is MDHEN and CDR2 is SYDVKM in the germline V gene. The J segment lost 8 bases and the V segment lost 4 bases, leaving 15 bases of the junction unmatched.